The clone carrying this TCR beta chain was recorded once. This record comes from a study of blood T cell repertoires in COVID-19. Study background: There were acute and convalescent COVID-19 samples, and they came from the United States, Italy and Spain. Nucleic acid was either cDNA or gDNA, and it came from T cells, B-cell-depleted T cells, or PBMCs.

CDR3 length equals 13 residues. V lost 6 bases to trimming and J lost 5 bases; unmatched junction nucleotides: 7. Germline CDR1 is ENHRY and CDR2 is SYGVKD. Only in-frame clones appear in the TCRdb table, and some are missing; sequencing was by immunoSEQ multiplex PCR. The profile covers about 220,000 clones, with around 80% appearing a single time and 4% to 6% taken by the ten largest. The receptor's source is a woman aged 60-75 years who had recovered from COVID-19. The sequenced material came from peripheral blood. The V call is TRBV10-3, the J call TRBJ2-7, with TRBD1 matching over 7 bases. The CDR3 nucleotides read TGTGCCATCAGACCCGGGACAGACCACGAGCAGTACTTC. Encoded protein: CAIRPGTDHEQYF.